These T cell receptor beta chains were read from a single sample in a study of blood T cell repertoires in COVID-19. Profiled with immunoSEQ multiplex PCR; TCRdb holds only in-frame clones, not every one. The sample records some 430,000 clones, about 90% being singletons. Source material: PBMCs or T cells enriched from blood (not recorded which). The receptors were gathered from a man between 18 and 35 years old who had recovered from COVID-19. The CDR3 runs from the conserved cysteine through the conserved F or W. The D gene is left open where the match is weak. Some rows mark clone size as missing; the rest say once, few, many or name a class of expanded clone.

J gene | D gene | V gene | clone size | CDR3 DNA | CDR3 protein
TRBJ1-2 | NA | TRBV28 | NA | TGTGCCACCTACGATAGGACAGCCTACACCTTC | CATYDRTAYTF
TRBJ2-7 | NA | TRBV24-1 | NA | TGTGCCACCAGTGAAGCCGTCCCTAGTTTAATAGGGCTAGCGACGGGCGAGCAGTACTTC | CATSEAVPSLIGLATGEQYF
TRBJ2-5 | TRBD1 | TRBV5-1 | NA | TGCGCCAGCAGCAGTGGACAGGGGGAGACCCAGTACTTC | CASSSGQGETQYF
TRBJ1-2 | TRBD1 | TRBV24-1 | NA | TGTGCCACCAGTGACCCCGGGACAGACCCCTTTAAGTATGGCTACACCTTC | CATSDPGTDPFKYGYTF
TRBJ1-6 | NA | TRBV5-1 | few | TGCGCCAGCAGGGAAGAACAGGGCTCACCCCTCCACTTT | CASREEQGSPLHF
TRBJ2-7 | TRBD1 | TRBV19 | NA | TGTGCCAGTCGGGGGGGACAGGGGGCGTCCGAGCAGTACTTC | CASRGGQGASEQYF
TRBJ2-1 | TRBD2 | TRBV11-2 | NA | TGTGCCAGCAGCTTTGATCCTAGCGGGAGCTATGAGCAGTTCTTC | CASSFDPSGSYEQFF
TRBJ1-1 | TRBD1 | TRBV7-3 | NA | TGTGCCAGCAGCACAGGACAGGGTAGCACTGAAGCTTTCTTT | CASSTGQGSTEAFF
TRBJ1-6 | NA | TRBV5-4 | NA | TGTGCCAGCAGCCCGGGGGGAAGTTATAATTCACCCCTCCACTTT | CASSPGGSYNSPLHF
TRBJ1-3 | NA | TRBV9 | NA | TGTGCCAGCAGTAGCCGGGGGGGGCAGGAGACCCTAAAGAACACCATATATTTT | CASSSRGGQETLKNTIYF
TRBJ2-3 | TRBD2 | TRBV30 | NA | TGTGCCTGGAGTCCTAGCGGGGCCACAGATACGCAGTATTTT | CAWSPSGATDTQYF
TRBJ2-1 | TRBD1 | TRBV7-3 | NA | TGTGCCAGCAGTTCGGACAGGGGTGGGTACAATGAGCAGTTCTTC | CASSSDRGGYNEQFF
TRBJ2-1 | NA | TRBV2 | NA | TGTGCCAGCAGTGAACGTAATAATGAGCAGTTCTTC | CASSERNNEQFF
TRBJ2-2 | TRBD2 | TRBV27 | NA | TGTGCCAGCAGTTCAGAAGCGGGGGGGGCCGGGGAGCTGTTTTTT | CASSSEAGGAGELFF
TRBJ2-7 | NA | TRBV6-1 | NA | TGTGCCAGCAGTGAAGCGCTTAAAGGGGGCTCCTACGAGCAGTACTTC | CASSEALKGGSYEQYF
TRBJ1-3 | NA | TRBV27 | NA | TGTGCCAGCAGTTTAAAGTTCTCTTCCTGGGCGTCTGGAAACACCATATATTTT | CASSLKFSSWASGNTIYF
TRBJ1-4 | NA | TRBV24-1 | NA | TGTGCCACCAGCAAGAGACAGCGGGATTGGGGGACTAATGAAAAACTGTTTTTT | CATSKRQRDWGTNEKLFF
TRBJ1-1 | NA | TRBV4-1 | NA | TGCGCCAGCAGCCAAGAATGGGCCACTGAAGCTTTCTTT | CASSQEWATEAFF
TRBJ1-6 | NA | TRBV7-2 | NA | TGTGCCAGCAGCTTGAGTTATTCACCCCTCCACTTT | CASSLSYSPLHF
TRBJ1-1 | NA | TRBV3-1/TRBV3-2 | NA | TGTGCCAGCAGCTGGGACAATAGGAACACTGAAGCTTTCTTT | CASSWDNRNTEAFF
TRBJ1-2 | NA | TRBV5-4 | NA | TGTGCCAGCACTACCGAGATCGGGTCTAACTATGGCTACACCTTC | CASTTEIGSNYGYTF
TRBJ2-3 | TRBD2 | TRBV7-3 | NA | TGTGCCAGCAGCTTCGGGACTAGCGGGGGCACAGATACGCAGTATTTT | CASSFGTSGGTDTQYF
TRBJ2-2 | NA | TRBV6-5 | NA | TGTGCCAGCAGTTCCGCTCGGGACACCGGGGAGCTGTTTTTT | CASSSARDTGELFF
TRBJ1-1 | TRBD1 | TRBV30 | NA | TGTGCCTCTAATAGACAGGGTGCCACTGAAGCTTTCTTT | CASNRQGATEAFF
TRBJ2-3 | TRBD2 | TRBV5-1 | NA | TGCGCCAGCAGCTCCTTAGCGGGAGGCACAGATACGCAGTATTTT | CASSSLAGGTDTQYF
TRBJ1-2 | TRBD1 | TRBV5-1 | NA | TGCGCCAGCAGCCCAGGACAGGGAGGGGGTTATGGCTACACCTTC | CASSPGQGGGYGYTF
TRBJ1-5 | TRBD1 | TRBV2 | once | TGTGCCAGCAATGCAGGGGGCAGCAATCAGCCCCAGCATTTT | CASNAGGSNQPQHF
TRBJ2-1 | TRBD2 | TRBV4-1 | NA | TGCGCCAGCAGCCAGACCCCGACTAGCGGGAGTGGTGGCAATGAGCAGTTCTTC | CASSQTPTSGSGGNEQFF
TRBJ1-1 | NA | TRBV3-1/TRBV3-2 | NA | TGTGCCAGCAGCCCCGGGAATGAAGCTTTCTTT | CASSPGNEAFF
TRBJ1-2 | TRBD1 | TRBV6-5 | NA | TGTGCCAGCAGTTACTCGGGAACAGGGGACTATGGCTACACCTTC | CASSYSGTGDYGYTF
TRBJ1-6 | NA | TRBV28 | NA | TGTGCCAGCAGTTTGATAAGGGGTTCGTATTCACCCCTCCACTTT | CASSLIRGSYSPLHF
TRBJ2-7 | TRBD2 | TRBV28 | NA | TGTGCCAGCAGTTTAATCGGGGCGGGAGGCTACGAGCAGTACTTC | CASSLIGAGGYEQYF
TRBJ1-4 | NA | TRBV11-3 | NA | TGTGCCAGCAGTTCACTAACAGGGCTGGGAGAAAAACTGTTTTTT | CASSSLTGLGEKLFF
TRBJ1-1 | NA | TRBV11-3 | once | TGTGCCAGCAGCCCTTACAGGGATTCGAACACTGAAGCTTTCTTT | CASSPYRDSNTEAFF
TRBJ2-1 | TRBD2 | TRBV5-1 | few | TGCGCCAGCAGCTCCTCAACTAGCGGCTTAGGCTCCTACAATGAGCAGTTCTTC | CASSSSTSGLGSYNEQFF
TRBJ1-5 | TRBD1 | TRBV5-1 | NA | TGCGCCAGCAGCATCGAAGGGGGCACTCAGCCCCAGCATTTT | CASSIEGGTQPQHF
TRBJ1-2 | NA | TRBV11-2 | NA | TGTGCCAGCAGCCCCCCAGACAGGCCTAACTATGGCTACACCTTC | CASSPPDRPNYGYTF
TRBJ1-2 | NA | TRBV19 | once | TGTGCCAGTAGCCCCCGGGGTTGGGACTATGGCTACACCTTC | CASSPRGWDYGYTF
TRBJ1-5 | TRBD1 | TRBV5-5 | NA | TGTGCCAGCAGCTTCGTCGGGACAGCGAGCAATCAGCCCCAGCATTTT | CASSFVGTASNQPQHF
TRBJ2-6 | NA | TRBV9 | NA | TGTGCCAGCAGCGTAAGGAGTGTTGGTGGGGCCAACGTCCTGACTTTC | CASSVRSVGGANVLTF
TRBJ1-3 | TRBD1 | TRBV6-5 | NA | TGTGCCAGCAGCGGGATCGGACAGGGGGCCAACACCATATATTTT | CASSGIGQGANTIYF
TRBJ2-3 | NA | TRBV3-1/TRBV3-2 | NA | TGTGCCAGCAGCCAGAGGGACAAACACACAGATACGCAGTATTTT | CASSQRDKHTDTQYF
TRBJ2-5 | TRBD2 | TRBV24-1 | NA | TGTGCCACCAGTGATCCCCGGGGGGGGGCCCGAGGGGAAGAGACCCAGTACTTC | CATSDPRGGARGEETQYF
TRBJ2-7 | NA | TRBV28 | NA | TGTGCCAGCAGTCCCGGGGTAGGCCCCTACGAGCAGTACTTC | CASSPGVGPYEQYF
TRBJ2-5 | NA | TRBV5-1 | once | TGCGCCAGCAGCTTGTATGGCGGAGAGACCCAGTACTTC | CASSLYGGETQYF
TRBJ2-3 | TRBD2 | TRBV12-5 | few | TGTGCTAGTGCCCTAGCGGGGGGGCGAACGACGCAGTATTTT | CASALAGGRTTQYF
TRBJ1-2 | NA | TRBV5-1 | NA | TGCGCCAGCAGCCCCCTCCGGCCCGCGGACTATGGCTACACCTTC | CASSPLRPADYGYTF
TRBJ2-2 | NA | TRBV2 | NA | TGTGCCAGCATGGGACAAAACACCGGGGAGCTGTTTTTT | CASMGQNTGELFF
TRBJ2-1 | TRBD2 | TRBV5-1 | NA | TGCGCCAGCATAGGTAGCGGGAGGACCTCCTACAATGAGCAGTTCTTC | CASIGSGRTSYNEQFF
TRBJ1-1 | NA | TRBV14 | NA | TGTGCCAGCAGTTATACGGGGAACACTGAAGCTTTCTTT | CASSYTGNTEAFF
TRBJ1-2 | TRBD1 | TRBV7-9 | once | TGTGCCAGCAGCTTAGAAACAGGGGGCTCGGGTGGCTACACCTTC | CASSLETGGSGGYTF
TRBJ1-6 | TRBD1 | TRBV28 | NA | TGTGCCAGCAGTCAACAGGGGGCCTATAATTCACCCCTCCACTTT | CASSQQGAYNSPLHF
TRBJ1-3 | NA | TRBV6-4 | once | TGTGCCAGAGGGCTTTCGGGGTCGGCTGGAAACACCATATATTTT | CARGLSGSAGNTIYF
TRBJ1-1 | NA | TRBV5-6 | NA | TGTGCCAGCAGCTTGGCCGGGGGTTGGGCCACTGAAGCTTTCTTT | CASSLAGGWATEAFF
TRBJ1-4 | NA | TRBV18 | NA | TGTGCCAGCTCACCAATGGGGGCACCAACTAATGAAAAACTGTTTTTT | CASSPMGAPTNEKLFF
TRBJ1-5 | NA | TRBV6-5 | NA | TGTGCCAGCGCAGAGAGGGGGTTGAGCAATCAGCCCCAGCATTTT | CASAERGLSNQPQHF
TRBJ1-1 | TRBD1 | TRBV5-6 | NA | TGTGCCAGCAGCGTAGGACAGGCGAACACTGAAGCTTTCTTT | CASSVGQANTEAFF
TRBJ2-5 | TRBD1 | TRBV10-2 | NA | TGCGCCAACAGAACGGGACAGGGCCAAGAGACCCAGTACTTC | CANRTGQGQETQYF
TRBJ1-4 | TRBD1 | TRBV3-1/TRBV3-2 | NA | TGTGCCAGCAGCCCCGGGACAGGGAGTGAAAAACTGTTTTTT | CASSPGTGSEKLFF
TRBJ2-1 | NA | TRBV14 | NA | TGTGCCAGCAGCCAAGGTGCAGGGGGGATCTGGGATGAGCAGTTCTTC | CASSQGAGGIWDEQFF